This is a list of T cell receptor beta chains from one sample in a study of T cell responses to AZD1222 COVID-19 vaccine. Libraries were prepared by immunoSEQ multiplex PCR; TCRdb keeps only in-frame clonotypes and omits some of them. The sample yields 80,000 to 95,000 clones, 88% seen once. The sample consisted of peripheral blood, taken 28 days after the second AZD1222 dose. These TCRs come from an adult who received the AZD1222 COVID-19 vaccine. The CDR3 runs from the conserved cysteine through the conserved F or W. The order of the fields is D gene, V gene, clone size, J gene, CDR3 DNA, CDR3 protein. The D gene is left open where the match is weak. Size values are once, few and many counts, or a class for expanded clones, and some rows have none.

d_call: TRBD1
v_call: TRBV2
clone_size: once
j_call: TRBJ1-1
cdr3_nt: TGTGCCAGCAGTGTGGACAGGGCCAAGAACACTGAAGCTTTCTTT
cdr3_aa: CASSVDRAKNTEAFF

d_call: TRBD1
v_call: TRBV7-9
clone_size: .
j_call: TRBJ2-2
cdr3_nt: TGTGCCAGCAGCGCCGACAGGGGGCCCACCGGGGAGCTGTTTTTT
cdr3_aa: CASSADRGPTGELFF

d_call: TRBD2
v_call: TRBV7-9
clone_size: .
j_call: TRBJ2-1
cdr3_nt: TGTGCCAGCAGCTTAAGCGGGGACAATGAGCAGTTCTTC
cdr3_aa: CASSLSGDNEQFF

d_call: TRBD2
v_call: TRBV9
clone_size: .
j_call: TRBJ2-5
cdr3_nt: TGTGCCAGCACGGTTAGCGGGAGGATTCAAGAGACCCAGTACTTC
cdr3_aa: CASTVSGRIQETQYF

d_call: TRBD2
v_call: TRBV2
clone_size: .
j_call: TRBJ2-4
cdr3_nt: TGTGCCAGCAGAGCCGGGACTAGCGGGATTCAAAACATTCAGTACTTC
cdr3_aa: CASRAGTSGIQNIQYF

d_call: TRBD2
v_call: TRBV3-1/TRBV3-2
clone_size: .
j_call: TRBJ2-3
cdr3_nt: TGTGCCAGTCCCCCGACTAGCGGGAGGGCTGGGGATACGCAGTATTTT
cdr3_aa: CASPPTSGRAGDTQYF

d_call: .
v_call: TRBV5-1
clone_size: few
j_call: TRBJ1-1
cdr3_nt: TGCGCCAGCAGCCTAAAGATAATGAACACTGAAGCTTTCTTT
cdr3_aa: CASSLKIMNTEAFF

d_call: TRBD1
v_call: TRBV3-1/TRBV3-2
clone_size: .
j_call: TRBJ2-1
cdr3_nt: TGTGCCAGCAGCCAAAAGGGACAGGGTTACAATGAGCAGTTCTTC
cdr3_aa: CASSQKGQGYNEQFF

d_call: .
v_call: TRBV7-6
clone_size: .
j_call: TRBJ2-7
cdr3_nt: TGTGCCAGCAGCCCCGGGGCTTACGAGCAGTACTTC
cdr3_aa: CASSPGAYEQYF

d_call: .
v_call: TRBV28
clone_size: .
j_call: TRBJ1-4
cdr3_nt: TGTGCCAGCAGTTTATTAGGCGAAGGAATTGAAAAACTGTTTTTT
cdr3_aa: CASSLLGEGIEKLFF

d_call: TRBD2
v_call: TRBV7-6
clone_size: few
j_call: TRBJ2-1
cdr3_nt: TGTGCCAGCAGCACATCTCTAGCGGTCGAGCAGTTCTTC
cdr3_aa: CASSTSLAVEQFF

d_call: .
v_call: TRBV18
clone_size: .
j_call: TRBJ1-2
cdr3_nt: TGTGCCAGCTCACCCTCCACAGGAAACTATGGCTACACCTTC
cdr3_aa: CASSPSTGNYGYTF

d_call: TRBD1
v_call: TRBV2
clone_size: .
j_call: TRBJ2-5
cdr3_nt: TGTGCCAGCACTAGGGGGCCAGAGACCCAGTACTTC
cdr3_aa: CASTRGPETQYF

d_call: TRBD2
v_call: TRBV11-2
clone_size: .
j_call: TRBJ2-7
cdr3_nt: TGTGCCAGCAGCTTATCTAGCGGATACTCCTACGAGCAGTACTTC
cdr3_aa: CASSLSSGYSYEQYF

d_call: .
v_call: TRBV3-1/TRBV3-2
clone_size: once
j_call: TRBJ1-4
cdr3_nt: TGTGCCAGCAGCCAAAGGACATCTGGGGCGAATGAAAAACTGTTTTTT
cdr3_aa: CASSQRTSGANEKLFF

d_call: TRBD1
v_call: TRBV6-4
clone_size: .
j_call: TRBJ2-3
cdr3_nt: TGTGCCAGCAGTAACGGACAGGGGGGGACAGATACGCAGTATTTT
cdr3_aa: CASSNGQGGTDTQYF

d_call: TRBD1
v_call: TRBV7-9
clone_size: .
j_call: TRBJ2-7
cdr3_nt: TGTGCCAGCAGCTTAAGCAGGGGGACAGAATCCTACGAGCAGTACTTC
cdr3_aa: CASSLSRGTESYEQYF

d_call: TRBD1
v_call: TRBV7-2
clone_size: .
j_call: TRBJ1-2
cdr3_nt: TGTGCCAGCCTACCTGGACAGGGATATGGCTACACCTTC
cdr3_aa: CASLPGQGYGYTF

d_call: TRBD1
v_call: TRBV7-9
clone_size: .
j_call: TRBJ1-2
cdr3_nt: TGTGCCAGCAGCTTAGGGACAGGGGTAGATGGCTACACCTTC
cdr3_aa: CASSLGTGVDGYTF

d_call: .
v_call: TRBV7-2
clone_size: .
j_call: TRBJ1-1
cdr3_nt: TGTGCCAGCAGCTTAGGCAGGAACACTGAAGCTTTCTTT
cdr3_aa: CASSLGRNTEAFF

d_call: .
v_call: TRBV5-4
clone_size: .
j_call: TRBJ2-1
cdr3_nt: TGTGCCAGCAGCTTGACCGCTACCTACAATGAGCAGTTCTTC
cdr3_aa: CASSLTATYNEQFF

d_call: .
v_call: TRBV6-5
clone_size: .
j_call: TRBJ1-4
cdr3_nt: TGTGCCAGCAGACTTAGGGGGGAGCGTGAAAAACTGTTTTTT
cdr3_aa: CASRLRGEREKLFF

d_call: TRBD1
v_call: TRBV13
clone_size: .
j_call: TRBJ1-5
cdr3_nt: TGTGCCAGCAGCCGATCAGGGACAGGGATGCATCAGCCCCAGCATTTT
cdr3_aa: CASSRSGTGMHQPQHF

d_call: TRBD2
v_call: TRBV6-8
clone_size: .
j_call: TRBJ2-7
cdr3_nt: TGTGCCAGCAGCGGATTAGCGGGAGGGCCCCGTTTCGAGCAGTACTTC
cdr3_aa: CASSGLAGGPRFEQYF

d_call: .
v_call: TRBV21-1
clone_size: .
j_call: TRBJ1-3
cdr3_nt: TGTGCCAGCAGATCGGACAGGGACCGAGCTGGAAACACCATATATTTT
cdr3_aa: CASRSDRDRAGNTIYF

d_call: .
v_call: TRBV13
clone_size: once
j_call: TRBJ2-4
cdr3_nt: TGTGCCAGCAGCTTAGGTCGGGGAAACATTCAGTACTTC
cdr3_aa: CASSLGRGNIQYF

d_call: .
v_call: TRBV5-1
clone_size: .
j_call: TRBJ2-6
cdr3_nt: TGCGCCAGCAGCTCAGGGTCAGGCTCTGGGGCCAACGTCCTGACTTTC
cdr3_aa: CASSSGSGSGANVLTF

d_call: .
v_call: TRBV18
clone_size: .
j_call: TRBJ2-5
cdr3_nt: TGTGCCAGCTCGCGGTACCAAGAGACCCAGTACTTC
cdr3_aa: CASSRYQETQYF

d_call: TRBD2
v_call: TRBV6-2/TRBV6-3
clone_size: .
j_call: TRBJ2-1
cdr3_nt: TGTGCCAGCACCCCAACTAGCGGACCTTACAATGAGCAGTTCTTC
cdr3_aa: CASTPTSGPYNEQFF

d_call: .
v_call: TRBV9
clone_size: once
j_call: TRBJ2-7
cdr3_nt: TGTGCCAGCAGCGTAGGAGGCGAGCAGTACTTC
cdr3_aa: CASSVGGEQYF

d_call: .
v_call: TRBV30
clone_size: .
j_call: TRBJ1-5
cdr3_nt: TGTGCCTGGAGCCTATCGTCGCGGTATCAGCCCCAGCATTTT
cdr3_aa: CAWSLSSRYQPQHF

d_call: .
v_call: TRBV6-7
clone_size: .
j_call: TRBJ2-3
cdr3_nt: TGTGCCAGCAGTTACCTGGCAGACGGCACAGATACGCAGTATTTT
cdr3_aa: CASSYLADGTDTQYF

d_call: .
v_call: TRBV27
clone_size: .
j_call: TRBJ2-7
cdr3_nt: TGTGCCAGCAGTTATGGGACGGGGGCCCTAACCCAGTACTTC
cdr3_aa: CASSYGTGALTQYF

d_call: TRBD1
v_call: TRBV7-9
clone_size: .
j_call: TRBJ1-4
cdr3_nt: TGTGCCAGCAGCCCCCCGACAGGGGCAACTAATGAAAAACTGTTTTTT
cdr3_aa: CASSPPTGATNEKLFF

d_call: .
v_call: TRBV28
clone_size: .
j_call: TRBJ2-1
cdr3_nt: TGTGCCAGCAGTCCAGGGGACTTCTCCTACAATGAGCAGTTCTTC
cdr3_aa: CASSPGDFSYNEQFF

d_call: .
v_call: TRBV3-1/TRBV3-2
clone_size: .
j_call: TRBJ1-1
cdr3_nt: TGTGCCAGCAGCCAAAGGGGAGAGAACACTGAAGCTTTCTTT
cdr3_aa: CASSQRGENTEAFF

d_call: TRBD1
v_call: TRBV11-2
clone_size: .
j_call: TRBJ1-6
cdr3_nt: TGTGCCAGCAGCTTAGCCGGGACAGATAATTCACCCCTCCACTTT
cdr3_aa: CASSLAGTDNSPLHF

d_call: .
v_call: TRBV30
clone_size: .
j_call: TRBJ1-2
cdr3_nt: TGTGCCTGGAGTGTTCCCCGACAGATAACACGATATGGCTACACCTTC
cdr3_aa: CAWSVPRQITRYGYTF

d_call: .
v_call: TRBV2
clone_size: .
j_call: TRBJ2-7
cdr3_nt: TGTGCCAGCAGTGCCCCGGGACGCGAAAGTTTCGAGCAGTACTTC
cdr3_aa: CASSAPGRESFEQYF

d_call: .
v_call: TRBV10-1
clone_size: .
j_call: TRBJ1-2
cdr3_nt: TGCGCCAGCAGTGAGGGAAACAGCCCCTATGGCTACACCTTC
cdr3_aa: CASSEGNSPYGYTF

d_call: TRBD1
v_call: TRBV30
clone_size: .
j_call: TRBJ1-5
cdr3_nt: TGTGCCTGGAACAGAGGGGGCGCGGGCAATCAGCCCCAGCATTTT
cdr3_aa: CAWNRGGAGNQPQHF

d_call: TRBD1
v_call: TRBV7-9
clone_size: few
j_call: TRBJ1-4
cdr3_nt: TGTGCCAGCAGCCCCGACAGGGGGGCTAATGAAAAACTGTTTTTT
cdr3_aa: CASSPDRGANEKLFF

d_call: .
v_call: TRBV28
clone_size: .
j_call: TRBJ1-2
cdr3_nt: TGTGCCAGCAGTTTAAACCGCTATGGCTACACCTTC
cdr3_aa: CASSLNRYGYTF

d_call: .
v_call: TRBV19
clone_size: .
j_call: TRBJ1-4
cdr3_nt: TGTGCCAGTAGGACGGGGCTGAATGAAAAACTGTTTTTT
cdr3_aa: CASRTGLNEKLFF

d_call: .
v_call: TRBV2
clone_size: .
j_call: TRBJ1-1
cdr3_nt: TGTGCCACCACGGGACGGGAGATTAACACTGAAGCTTTCTTT
cdr3_aa: CATTGREINTEAFF

d_call: TRBD2
v_call: TRBV4-1
clone_size: .
j_call: TRBJ2-3
cdr3_nt: TGCGCCAGCAGCCAACCGGGACTAGCGGGAGGAGGGACAGATACGCAGTATTTT
cdr3_aa: CASSQPGLAGGGTDTQYF

d_call: .
v_call: TRBV3-1/TRBV3-2
clone_size: .
j_call: TRBJ2-1
cdr3_nt: TGTGCCAGCAGCCAAGGGTGGGGCAGCTACAATGAGCAGTTCTTC
cdr3_aa: CASSQGWGSYNEQFF

d_call: .
v_call: TRBV20-1
clone_size: .
j_call: TRBJ1-4
cdr3_nt: TGCAGTGCTAGTAGGCAGGGAAATGAAAAACTGTTTTTT
cdr3_aa: CSASRQGNEKLFF

d_call: .
v_call: TRBV5-5
clone_size: once
j_call: TRBJ2-2
cdr3_nt: TGTGCCAGCAGCTCCGACTTAACGAACACCGGGGAGCTGTTTTTT
cdr3_aa: CASSSDLTNTGELFF

d_call: TRBD2
v_call: TRBV19
clone_size: .
j_call: TRBJ2-1
cdr3_nt: TGTGCCAGTAGTATCCTACTAGCGGGCAACAATGAGCAGTTCTTC
cdr3_aa: CASSILLAGNNEQFF

d_call: .
v_call: TRBV6-1
clone_size: once
j_call: TRBJ2-7
cdr3_nt: TGTGCCAGCAGTGAAATTTTGAGCGGACCCTACGAGCAGTACTTC
cdr3_aa: CASSEILSGPYEQYF

d_call: TRBD2
v_call: TRBV19
clone_size: .
j_call: TRBJ2-3
cdr3_nt: TGTGCCAGTAGTGCGTTACTAGCGGCTTCCACAGATACGCAGTATTTT
cdr3_aa: CASSALLAASTDTQYF

d_call: .
v_call: TRBV28
clone_size: .
j_call: TRBJ2-3
cdr3_nt: TGTGCCAGCAGGGAGAGGGACTTTGCAGATACGCAGTATTTT
cdr3_aa: CASRERDFADTQYF

d_call: TRBD2
v_call: TRBV11-2
clone_size: .
j_call: TRBJ2-1
cdr3_nt: TGTGCCAGCAGCGCGGGGGAGTCGGGGATCACTGAGCAGTTCTTC
cdr3_aa: CASSAGESGITEQFF

d_call: .
v_call: TRBV5-6
clone_size: .
j_call: TRBJ2-2
cdr3_nt: TGTGCCAGCAGCCCCGGCGCGAACACCGGGGAGCTGTTTTTT
cdr3_aa: CASSPGANTGELFF

d_call: TRBD1
v_call: TRBV6-4
clone_size: .
j_call: TRBJ2-2
cdr3_nt: TGTGCCAGCAGGAGACAGGGAGACACCGGGGAGCTGTTTTTT
cdr3_aa: CASRRQGDTGELFF

d_call: .
v_call: TRBV28
clone_size: .
j_call: TRBJ2-6
cdr3_nt: TGTGCCAGCAGTTCTGGGGCCAACGTCCTGACTTTC
cdr3_aa: CASSSGANVLTF

d_call: TRBD2
v_call: TRBV10-1
clone_size: .
j_call: TRBJ2-7
cdr3_nt: TGCGCCAGCAGTGAGTCTAGCGGGAGGGCCTTCGAGCAGTACTTC
cdr3_aa: CASSESSGRAFEQYF